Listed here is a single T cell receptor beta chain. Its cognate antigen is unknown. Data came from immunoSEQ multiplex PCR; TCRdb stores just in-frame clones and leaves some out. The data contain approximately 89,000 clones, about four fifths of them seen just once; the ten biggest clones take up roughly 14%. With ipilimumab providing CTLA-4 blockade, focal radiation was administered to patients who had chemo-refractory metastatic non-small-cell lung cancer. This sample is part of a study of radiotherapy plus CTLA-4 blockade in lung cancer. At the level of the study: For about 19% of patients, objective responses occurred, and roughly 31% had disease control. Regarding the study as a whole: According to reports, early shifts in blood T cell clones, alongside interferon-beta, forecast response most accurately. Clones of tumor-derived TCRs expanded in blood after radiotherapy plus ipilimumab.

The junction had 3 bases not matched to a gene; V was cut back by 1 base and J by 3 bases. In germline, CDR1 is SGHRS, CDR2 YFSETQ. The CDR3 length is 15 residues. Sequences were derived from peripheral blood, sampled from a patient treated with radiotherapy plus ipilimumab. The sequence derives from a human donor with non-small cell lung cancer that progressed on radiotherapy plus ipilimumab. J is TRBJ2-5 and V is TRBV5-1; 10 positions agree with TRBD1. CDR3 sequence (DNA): TGCGCCAGCAGCTTGTGGGGGACAGGGGAAGAGACCCAGTACTTC. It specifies CASSLWGTGEETQYF.